The 14 T cell receptor beta chains below were found in one sample sequenced in a study of CD8 T cells in ankylosing spondylitis (dated by TCRdb to the late 2010s). Library construction relied on 5' RACE. TCRdb shows the sequencer as Illumina HiSeq 2500. TCRdb trimmed the raw reads at Q25, called clones with MiXCR and kept productive beta chains. Rows with one shared CDR3 protein collapse into an entry with the most common genes and DNA. In all, the sample holds roughly 150,000 distinct CDR3 sequences, and roughly 30% of those were seen once. 6% of the sample goes to the ten largest clones. The sequencing input was synovial fluid, either unsorted or a sorted T cell fraction (not recorded which). The receptors derive from a male donor with ankylosing spondylitis.

The chain has TRBV28 and TRBJ1-1; D gene ambiguous. Between the trimmed V and J ends, which lost 7 bases and 3 bases, there was a span of 12 bases. This CDR3 contains 13 residues. Germline CDR1 MDHEN, CDR2 SYDVKM. CDR3 sequence reads: CASNLPADTEAFF. Here the CDR3 DNA reads TGTGCCAGCAACCTACCCGCCGACACTGAAGCTTTCTTT.

This clonotype was counted at least ten times. The rearrangement uses TRBV18 and TRBJ1-1, with D hard to call. Germline CDR1 KGHSH, CDR2 LQKENI. V shed 6 bases and J shed 0 bases, with 14 bases lying between them. The CDR3 has 15 amino acids. The CDR3 nucleotides are TGTGCCAGCTCTCAACAAGACGGACTGAACACTGAAGCTTTCTTT. This sequence encodes CASSQQDGLNTEAFF.

The V gene is TRBV27, the J gene TRBJ2-1; 7 nucleotides agree with TRBD2. Germline V lookup: CDR1 MNHEY, CDR2 SMNVEV (reference sequence). This CDR3 contains 18 residues. The V segment lost 1 base and the J segment 1 base; nucleotides outside the gene matches: 10. CDR3 in amino acids: CASSLWGIAGASYNEQFF. DNA of the CDR3: TGTGCCAGCAGTTTATGGGGTATAGCGGGTGCTTCCTACAATGAGCAGTTCTTC.

V gene TRBV21-1 combines with J gene TRBJ2-3; whether TRBD2, the table's D call, matches the DNA was not checked. TRBV21-1 is given as a pseudogene. The CDR3 length is 14 residues. CDR3 sequence: CASSIRAWEGDTDF. The CDR3 DNA sequence: TGTGCCAGCAGCATCCGAGCCTGGGAGGGGGACACAGATTTT.

V gene TRBV12-3 or TRBV12-4 combines with J gene TRBJ1-2; D remains ambiguous. The CDR3 is made up of 17 amino acids. Between the trimmed V and J ends, which lost 3 bases and 1 base, there was a span of 18 bases. The CDR3 DNA is TGTGCCAGCAGTTTTGGGCAGGTTCGGTTAAGTAACTATGGCTACACCTTC. This sequence encodes CASSFGQVRLSNYGYTF.

This chain joins TRBV6-2 or TRBV6-3 and TRBJ2-5; 7 bases align to TRBD2. The CDR3 contains 16 residues. Trimming took 2 bases from V and 4 from J; bases not matched to a gene: 10. Germline V gene data show CDR1 as MNHEY and CDR2 as SVGEGT. The CDR3, as DNA: TGTGCCAGCAGTTACGAATGGGGCCGCGGGAGAGAGACCCAGTACTTC. Translation: CASSYEWGRGRETQYF.

This chain joins TRBV20-1 and TRBJ2-2, with D hard to call. The V and J ends lost 6 bases and 7 bases respectively, with 15 bases between them. The CDR3 spans 13 residues. The germline V gene encodes CDR1 DFQATT and CDR2 SNEGSKA (reference sequence). For the CDR3, the DNA is TGCAGTGCCCCATCGAATCGAAACGGGGAGCTGTTTTTT. Encoded protein: CSAPSNRNGELFF.

This clonotype was observed a few times. V is TRBV9 and J is TRBJ1-1; no reliable D call. CDR1 and CDR2 from the germline V gene are SGDLS and YYNGEE. V was pared by 4 bases and J by 3 bases, with 16 bases between. This CDR3 has 15 residues. The CDR3 is CASSPGDREDTEAFF. The CDR3 region has the DNA TGTGCCAGCAGCCCGGGAGATAGGGAGGACACTGAAGCTTTCTTT.

The chain employs TRBV6-1 and TRBJ1-5; the match to TRBD1 covers 8 bases. V dropped 5 bases and J dropped 4; count of bases not matched to a gene: 7. Germline V gives CDR1 MNHNS, CDR2 SASEGT. The CDR3 has 15 residues. CDR3 residues: CASSPDTGGNQPQHF. The DNA for the CDR3 is TGTGCCAGCAGTCCCGATACAGGGGGTAATCAGCCCCAGCATTTT.

This clonotype was detected many times. This chain links TRBV10-1 with TRBJ1-3, with D hard to call. The CDR3 is 14 residues long. V lost 3 bases, J lost 0 bases, and 6 bases lay in between. Germline lookup yields CDR1 WNHNN and CDR2 SYGVQD (reference sequence). The CDR3: CASSDSSSGNTIYF. The CDR3 DNA sequence: TGCGCCAGCAGTGACAGCAGCTCTGGAAACACCATATATTTT.

V is TRBV3-1 and J is TRBJ2-3, with a possible D match to TRBD2 (5 bases). The germline gives CDR1 LGHDT, CDR2 YNNKEL (reference sequence). Trimming shortened V by 5 bases and J by 1 base, and 19 bases separated the two germline ends. The CDR3 totals 17 residues. In DNA form, the CDR3 reads TGTGCCAGCAGCGGATTAAGAGCTAGCTTGGGCACAGATACGCAGTATTTT. This encodes CASSGLRASLGTDTQYF.

This clonotype has a count of ten or more. The rearrangement links TRBV7-9 to TRBJ2-3; perhaps TRBD2 as D (5 bases). Germline assignment: CDR1 SEHNR and CDR2 FQNEAQ (reference sequence). V lost 4 bases to trimming and J lost 2 bases, with 16 bases between them. This CDR3 has 16 amino acids. The CDR3 here is CASSWSYGEITDTQYF. The CDR3 DNA reads as TGTGCCAGCAGCTGGTCCTACGGGGAGATCACAGATACGCAGTATTTT.

This clonotype was counted at least ten times. The rearrangement links TRBV6-2 or TRBV6-3 to TRBJ2-7; no reliable D call. CDR3 size: 15 residues. V shed 2 bases and J shed 5 bases, with 16 bases lying between them. Germline V lookup: CDR1 MNHEY, CDR2 SVGEGT. CDR3 sequence: CASSYRRLGTHEQYF. The CDR3 DNA follows: TGTGCCAGCAGTTACCGACGTCTAGGTACCCACGAGCAGTACTTC.

V usage is TRBV2 and J usage is TRBJ1-5, with D uncertain. The CDR3 has 16 amino acids. Germline V gives CDR1 SNHLY, CDR2 FYNNEI. Trimming cost V 0 bases and J 5 bases, with 14 bases left between them. CDR3 nucleotides: TGTGCCAGCAGTGAAGCGGAACTGTACAAGGATCAGCCCCAGCATTTT. Amino acid sequence: CASSEAELYKDQPQHF.